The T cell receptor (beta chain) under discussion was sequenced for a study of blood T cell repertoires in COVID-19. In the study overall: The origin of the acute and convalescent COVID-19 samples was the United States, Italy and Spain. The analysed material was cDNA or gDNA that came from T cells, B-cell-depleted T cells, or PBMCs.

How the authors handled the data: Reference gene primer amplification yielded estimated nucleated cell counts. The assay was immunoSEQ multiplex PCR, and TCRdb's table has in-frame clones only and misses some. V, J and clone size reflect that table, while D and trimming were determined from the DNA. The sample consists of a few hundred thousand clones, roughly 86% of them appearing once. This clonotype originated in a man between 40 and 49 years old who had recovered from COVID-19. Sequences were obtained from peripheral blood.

CDR3 DNA sequence: TGCGCCAGCAGCCAAGTCGGGGGGGCTGGGGAGCAGTTCTTC. It encodes CASSQVGGAGEQFF. The chain employs TRBV4-3 and TRBJ2-1, with 8 bases that match TRBD2. The J segment lost 10 bases and the V segment lost 1 base, leaving 6 bases of the junction unmatched. This CDR3 is built from 14 residues. Germline lookup yields CDR1 LGHNA and CDR2 YSLEER.